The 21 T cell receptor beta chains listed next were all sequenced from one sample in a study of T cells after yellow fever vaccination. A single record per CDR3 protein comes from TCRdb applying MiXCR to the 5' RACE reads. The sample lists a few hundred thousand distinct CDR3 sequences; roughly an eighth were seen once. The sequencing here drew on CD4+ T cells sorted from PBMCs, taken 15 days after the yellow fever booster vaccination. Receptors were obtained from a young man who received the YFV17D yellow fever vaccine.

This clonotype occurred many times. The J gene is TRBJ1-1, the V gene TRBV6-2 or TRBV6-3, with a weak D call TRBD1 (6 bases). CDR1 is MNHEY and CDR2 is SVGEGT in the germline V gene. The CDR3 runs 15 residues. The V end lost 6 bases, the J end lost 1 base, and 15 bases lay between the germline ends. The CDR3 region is CASRDLPGQNTEAFF. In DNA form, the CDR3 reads TGTGCCAGCAGGGACCTTCCGGGACAGAACACTGAAGCTTTCTTT.

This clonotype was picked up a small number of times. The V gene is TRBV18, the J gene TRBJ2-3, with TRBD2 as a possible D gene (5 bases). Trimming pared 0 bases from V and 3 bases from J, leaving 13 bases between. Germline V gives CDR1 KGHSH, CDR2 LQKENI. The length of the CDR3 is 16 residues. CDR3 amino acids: CASSPPASRGTDTQYF. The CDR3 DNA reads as TGTGCCAGCTCACCACCGGCTAGCCGGGGAACAGATACGCAGTATTTT.

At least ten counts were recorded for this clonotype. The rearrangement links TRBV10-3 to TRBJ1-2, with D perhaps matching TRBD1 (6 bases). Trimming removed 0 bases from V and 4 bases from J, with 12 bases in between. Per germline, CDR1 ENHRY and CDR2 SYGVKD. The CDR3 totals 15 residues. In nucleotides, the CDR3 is TGTGCCATCAGTGAGTCCGGGGGCGCGGGCTATGGCTACACCTTC. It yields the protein CAISESGGAGYGYTF.

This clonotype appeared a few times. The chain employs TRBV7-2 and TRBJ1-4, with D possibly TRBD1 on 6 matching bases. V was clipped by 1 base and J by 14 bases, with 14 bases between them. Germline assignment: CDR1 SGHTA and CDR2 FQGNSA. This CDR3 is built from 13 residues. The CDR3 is CASSLGIRDILFF. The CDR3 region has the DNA TGTGCCAGCAGCTTAGGAATCCGGGACATCCTGTTTTTT. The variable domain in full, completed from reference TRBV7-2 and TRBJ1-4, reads GAGVSQSPSNKVTEKGKDVELRCDPISGHTALYWYRQSLGQGLEFLIYFQGNSAPDKSGLPSDRFSAERTGGSVSTLTIQRTQQEDSAVYLCASSLGIRDILFFGSGTQLSVL.

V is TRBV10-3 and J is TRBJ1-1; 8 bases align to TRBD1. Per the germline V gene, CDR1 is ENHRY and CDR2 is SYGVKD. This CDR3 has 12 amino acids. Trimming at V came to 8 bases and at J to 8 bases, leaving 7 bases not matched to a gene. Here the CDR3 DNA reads TGTGCCATCCAGGGGGCGGAAAGAGAAGCTTTCTTT. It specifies CAIQGAEREAFF.

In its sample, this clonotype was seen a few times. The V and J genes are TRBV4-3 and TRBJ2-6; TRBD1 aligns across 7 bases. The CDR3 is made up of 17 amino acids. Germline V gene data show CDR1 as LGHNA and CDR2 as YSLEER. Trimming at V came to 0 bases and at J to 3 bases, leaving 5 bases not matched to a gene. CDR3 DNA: TGCGCCAGCAGCCAAGAGACAGGGAGCGGTGGGGCCAACGTCCTGACTTTC. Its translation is CASSQETGSGGANVLTF.

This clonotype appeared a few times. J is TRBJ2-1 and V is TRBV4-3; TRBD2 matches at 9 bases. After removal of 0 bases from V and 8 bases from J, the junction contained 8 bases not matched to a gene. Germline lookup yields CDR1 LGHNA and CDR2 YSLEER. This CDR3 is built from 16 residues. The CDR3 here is CASSQDARGGGDEQFF. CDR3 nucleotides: TGCGCCAGCAGCCAAGACGCCCGCGGGGGGGGCGATGAGCAGTTCTTC.

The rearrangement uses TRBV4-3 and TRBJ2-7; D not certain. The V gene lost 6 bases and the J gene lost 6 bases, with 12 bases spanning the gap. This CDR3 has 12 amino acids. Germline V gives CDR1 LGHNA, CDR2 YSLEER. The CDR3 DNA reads TGCGCCAGCAGATATAGGGTAGTCGAGCAGTACGTC. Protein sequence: CASRYRVVEQYV.

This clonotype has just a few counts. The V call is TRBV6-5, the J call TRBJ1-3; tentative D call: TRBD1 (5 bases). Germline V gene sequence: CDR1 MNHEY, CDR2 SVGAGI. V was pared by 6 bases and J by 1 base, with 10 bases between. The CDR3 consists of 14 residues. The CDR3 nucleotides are TGTGCCAGCAGCTCAGGGTGGTCTGGAAACACCATATATTTT. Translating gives CASSSGWSGNTIYF.

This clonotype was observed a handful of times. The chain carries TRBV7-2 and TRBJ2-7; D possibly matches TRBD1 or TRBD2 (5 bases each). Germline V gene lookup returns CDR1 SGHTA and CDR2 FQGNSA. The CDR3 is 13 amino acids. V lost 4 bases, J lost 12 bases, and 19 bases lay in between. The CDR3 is CASSSQGDRSPYF. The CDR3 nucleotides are TGTGCCAGCAGCTCGCAGGGAGACAGATCTCCGTACTTC.

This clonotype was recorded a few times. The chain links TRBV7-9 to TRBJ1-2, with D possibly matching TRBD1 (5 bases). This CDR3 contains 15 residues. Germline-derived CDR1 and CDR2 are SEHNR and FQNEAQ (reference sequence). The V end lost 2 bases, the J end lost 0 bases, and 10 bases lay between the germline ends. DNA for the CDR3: TGTGCCAGCAGCTTATTGCAGGGATCTAACTATGGCTACACCTTC. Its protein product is CASSLLQGSNYGYTF.

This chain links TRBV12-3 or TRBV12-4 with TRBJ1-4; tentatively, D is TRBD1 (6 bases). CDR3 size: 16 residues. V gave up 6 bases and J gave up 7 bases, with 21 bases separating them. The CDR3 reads CASSTSTGRAGEKLFF. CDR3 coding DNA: TGTGCCAGCAGCACGTCAACAGGGAGGGCAGGTGAAAAACTGTTTTTT.

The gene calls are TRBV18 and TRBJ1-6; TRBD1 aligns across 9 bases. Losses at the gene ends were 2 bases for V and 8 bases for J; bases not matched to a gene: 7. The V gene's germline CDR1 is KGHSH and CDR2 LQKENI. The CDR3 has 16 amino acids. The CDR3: CASSPNTGGSDSPLHF. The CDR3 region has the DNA TGTGCCAGCTCACCAAATACAGGGGGCTCGGATTCACCCCTCCACTTT.

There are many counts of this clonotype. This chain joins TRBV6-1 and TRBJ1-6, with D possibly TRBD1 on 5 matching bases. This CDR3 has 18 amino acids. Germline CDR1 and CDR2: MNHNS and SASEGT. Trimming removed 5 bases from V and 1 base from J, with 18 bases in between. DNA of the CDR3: TGTGCCAGCAGTTACCGCCTCCTGGGGGATTCCTATAATTCACCCCTCCACTTT. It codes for CASSYRLLGDSYNSPLHF.

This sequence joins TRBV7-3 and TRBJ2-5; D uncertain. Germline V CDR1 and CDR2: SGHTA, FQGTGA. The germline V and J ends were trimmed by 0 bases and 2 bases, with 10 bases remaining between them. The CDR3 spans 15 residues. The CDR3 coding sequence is TGTGCCAGCAGCTTAACGTCTGGCTTACAAGAGACCCAGTACTTC. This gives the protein CASSLTSGLQETQYF.

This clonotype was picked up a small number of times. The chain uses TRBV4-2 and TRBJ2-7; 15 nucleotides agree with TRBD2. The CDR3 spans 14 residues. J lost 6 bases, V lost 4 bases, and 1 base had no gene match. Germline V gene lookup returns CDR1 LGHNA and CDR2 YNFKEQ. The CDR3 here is CASSPGLAGGEQYF. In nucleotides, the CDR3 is TGTGCCAGCAGCCCGGGACTAGCGGGGGGCGAGCAGTACTTC.

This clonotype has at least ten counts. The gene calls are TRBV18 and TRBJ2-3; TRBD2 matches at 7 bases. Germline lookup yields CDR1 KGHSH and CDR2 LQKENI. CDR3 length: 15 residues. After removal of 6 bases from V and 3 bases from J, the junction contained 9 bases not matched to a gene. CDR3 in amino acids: CASSPLAGETDTQYF. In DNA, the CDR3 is TGTGCCAGCTCCCCTTTGGCGGGGGAGACAGATACGCAGTATTTT.

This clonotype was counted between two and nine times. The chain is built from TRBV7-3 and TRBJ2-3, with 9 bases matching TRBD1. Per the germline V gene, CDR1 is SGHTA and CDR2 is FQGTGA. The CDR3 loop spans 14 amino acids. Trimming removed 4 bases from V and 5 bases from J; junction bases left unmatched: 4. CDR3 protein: CASSSQGAQDTQYF. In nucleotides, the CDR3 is TGTGCCAGCAGCTCACAGGGGGCGCAAGATACGCAGTATTTT.

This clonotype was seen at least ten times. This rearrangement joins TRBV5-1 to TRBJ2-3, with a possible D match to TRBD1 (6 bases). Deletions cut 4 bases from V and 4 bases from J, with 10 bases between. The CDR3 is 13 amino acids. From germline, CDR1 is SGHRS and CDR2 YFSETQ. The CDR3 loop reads CASSGEGADTQYF. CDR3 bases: TGCGCCAGCAGCGGCGAGGGGGCAGATACGCAGTATTTT.

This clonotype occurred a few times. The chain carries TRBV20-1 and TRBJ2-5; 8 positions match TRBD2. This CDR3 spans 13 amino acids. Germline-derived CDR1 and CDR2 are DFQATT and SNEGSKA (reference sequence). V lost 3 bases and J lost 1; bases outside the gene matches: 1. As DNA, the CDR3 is TGCAGTGCTAGGGCGGGGGGCCAAGAGACCCAGTACTTC. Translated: CSARAGGQETQYF.

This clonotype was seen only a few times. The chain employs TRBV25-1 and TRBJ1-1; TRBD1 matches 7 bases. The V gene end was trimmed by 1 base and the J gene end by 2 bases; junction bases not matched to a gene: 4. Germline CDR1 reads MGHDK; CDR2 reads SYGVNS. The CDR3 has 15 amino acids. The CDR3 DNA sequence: TGTGCCAGCAGTGAATCCAGGGGGGGAAACACTGAAGCTTTCTTT. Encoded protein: CASSESRGGNTEAFF.